The clone carrying this TCR beta chain was detected many times. Its antigen is unidentified. Each CDR3 protein is one row after TCRdb ran MiXCR on the 5' RACE reads. Of some 250,000 distinct CDR3 sequences detected, roughly 7.2% appear once; the ten largest clones hold 0.85%. These data belong to a study of T cells after yellow fever vaccination. Broader study findings: In post-booster samples, most primary-vaccination clones reappeared (around 95% CD4, nearly 90% CD8).

The germline V and J ends were trimmed by 7 bases and 4 bases, with 19 bases remaining between them. Germline V gives CDR1 DFQATT, CDR2 SNEGSKA (reference sequence). The CDR3 contains 14 residues. The sequencing here drew on CD4+ T cells sorted from PBMCs, taken 15 days after the yellow fever booster vaccination. The J gene is TRBJ2-5, the V gene TRBV20-1; D is possibly TRBD2 (5 bases). This receptor was identified in a man aged 25-45 years who received the YFV17D yellow fever vaccine. CDR3: CSEARVGGGETQYF. The CDR3 bases are TGCAGTGAAGCCCGGGTTGGAGGAGGAGAGACCCAGTACTTC.